These T cell receptor beta chains were read from a single sample in a study of immune reconstitution after stem cell transplant in scleroderma. In TCRdb, the RT-PCR reads were re-called with MiXCR into one record per CDR3 protein. This sample has 5,000 to 6,500 distinct CDR3 sequences, with approximately 8.2% found just once. The sample was gathered before or after autologous hematopoietic stem cell transplantation (not recorded which). These receptors all stem from a male donor with systemic sclerosis. The CDR3 runs from the conserved cysteine through the conserved F or W. D genes are given only for firm matches. The listing skips clone size in some rows; elsewhere it reads once, few, many or a size class.

D gene,clone size,J gene,V gene,CDR3 DNA,CDR3 protein
TRBD1,medium-sized,TRBJ2-7,TRBV29-1,TGCAGCGTTGAAGACAGGGGGTACGAGCAGTACTTC,CSVEDRGYEQYF
.,.,TRBJ1-4,TRBV12-3/TRBV12-4,TGTGCCAGCAGTCCAGGGTTATGGGAAAAACTGTTTTTT,CASSPGLWEKLFF
.,.,TRBJ2-2,TRBV5-1,TGCGCCAGCAGCCCCCAGCCCACCGGGGAGCTGTTTTTT,CASSPQPTGELFF
.,.,TRBJ1-1,TRBV7-9,TGTGCCAGCAGCTTCCCCCTACACAGGGAGGAGACTGAAGCTTTCTTT,CASSFPLHREETEAFF
.,few,TRBJ2-1,TRBV7-2,TGTGCCAGTGGTCCGCGCTCCTACAATGAGCAGTTCTTC,CASGPRSYNEQFF
TRBD1,few,TRBJ2-3,TRBV5-1,TGCGCCAGCAGCTTGGCCAAGCAGGGGGCAGCGGATACGCAGTATTTT,CASSLAKQGAADTQYF
.,few,TRBJ1-1,TRBV20-1,TGCAGTGGATCCAAAGGGGGGTTCATGAACACTGAAGCTTTCTTT,CSGSKGGFMNTEAFF
.,medium-sized,TRBJ1-5,TRBV2,TGTGCCAGCAGTGGTCCTGTAAATCAGCCCCAGCATTTT,CASSGPVNQPQHF
.,.,TRBJ2-7,TRBV27,TGTGCCAGCAGTCCCTGGGGGACCGAGCAGTACTTC,CASSPWGTEQYF
.,few,TRBJ2-7,TRBV20-1,TGCAGTGCTATGTACGGCGCCTACGAGCAGTACTTC,CSAMYGAYEQYF
.,few,TRBJ1-2,TRBV20-1,TGCAGTGCGGTTGACGGAGGCTATGGCTACACCTTC,CSAVDGGYGYTF
.,medium-sized,TRBJ2-5,TRBV24-1,TGTGCCACCAGTACCGGGGGCGCGGGTGAGACCCAGTACTTC,CATSTGGAGETQYF
TRBD2,medium-sized,TRBJ2-1,TRBV20-1,TGCAGTGCTTCAGCTTTAGCGGGGCATGGGGATGAGCAGTTCTTC,CSASALAGHGDEQFF
TRBD1,.,TRBJ2-7,TRBV7-6,TGTGCCAGCAGCTTGGAGGACAGGGGCTACGAGCAGTACTTC,CASSLEDRGYEQYF
TRBD2,.,TRBJ2-5,TRBV7-2,TGTGCCAGCAGCCCAGCCCCGCCGGGGGGAGAGACCCAGTACTTC,CASSPAPPGGETQYF
.,few,TRBJ1-1,TRBV25-1,TGTGCCAGCAGTGAACGTGTCGGCCGGAACACTGAAGCTTTCTTT,CASSERVGRNTEAFF
.,medium-sized,TRBJ2-7,TRBV7-2,TGTGCCAGCAGCCAGGCCTACGAGCAGTACTTC,CASSQAYEQYF
TRBD1,.,TRBJ1-2,TRBV5-5,TGTGCCAACAGTCCGACCGGGACAGAATATGGCTACACCTTC,CANSPTGTEYGYTF
TRBD1,medium-sized,TRBJ1-2,TRBV20-1,TGCAGTGCTGTCGGGACAGAGAACTATGGCTACACCTTC,CSAVGTENYGYTF
.,few,TRBJ2-1,TRBV3-1,TGTGCCAGCAGCCCTAGGGGGAGGGCCTCATGGGAGCAGTTCTTC,CASSPRGRASWEQFF
.,few,TRBJ2-5,TRBV10-2,TGCGCCAGCAGTGTAACTAGATTAAAAGAGACCCAGTACTTC,CASSVTRLKETQYF
.,medium-sized,TRBJ1-1,TRBV29-1,TGCAGCGTTGAATGGGTGGCGGGCACTGAAGCTTTCTTT,CSVEWVAGTEAFF
TRBD1,medium-sized,TRBJ2-7,TRBV5-1,TGCGCCAGCAGCCCGGGACAGATAGCCTACGAGCAGTACTTC,CASSPGQIAYEQYF
.,medium-sized,TRBJ2-2,TRBV6-1,TGTGCCAGCAGTGCTCGGTCCACCGGGGAGCTGTTTTTT,CASSARSTGELFF
.,.,TRBJ2-3,TRBV14,TGTGCCAGCAGCCAGGGAACAGATACGCAGTATTTT,CASSQGTDTQYF
TRBD2,.,TRBJ2-7,TRBV27,TGTGCCAGCAGTTTGAGTAGCGGGCGGTCCTCCTACGAGCAGTACTTC,CASSLSSGRSSYEQYF
.,medium-sized,TRBJ2-5,TRBV20-1,TGCAGTGCCCTGCAAATACTCGGGGAGACCCAGTACTTC,CSALQILGETQYF
.,.,TRBJ1-5,TRBV10-3,TGTGCCATCAGGCAAACAGGGACTGCGGAGCCCCAGCATTTT,CAIRQTGTAEPQHF
TRBD2,medium-sized,TRBJ2-7,TRBV5-1,TGCGCCAGCAGCTTGGGAAGCGGGAAAGGGAGCTACGAGCAGTACTTC,CASSLGSGKGSYEQYF
TRBD2,large,TRBJ2-7,TRBV5-1,TGCGCCAGCAGTAGCGGGGGGGCCTCCTACGAGCAGTACTTC,CASSSGGASYEQYF
.,medium-sized,TRBJ1-4,TRBV27,TGTGCCAGCAGTTCCCTCAGGGAATTGGCTGAAAAACTGTTTTTT,CASSSLRELAEKLFF
.,few,TRBJ2-5,TRBV29-1,TGCAGCGTTTTCCCCATGCGGGCGATCCAAGAGACCCAGTACTTC,CSVFPMRAIQETQYF
.,medium-sized,TRBJ2-1,TRBV28,TGTGTCTGCGGGCAGGGGAATGAGCAGTTCTTC,CVCGQGNEQFF
.,few,TRBJ2-1,TRBV20-1,TGCAGTGTTAGGGGATACAATGAGCAGTTCTTC,CSVRGYNEQFF
.,.,TRBJ2-5,TRBV20-1,TGCAGTGCTAGGAAAGGGGGCCAAGAGACCCAGTACTTC,CSARKGGQETQYF
.,medium-sized,TRBJ1-5,TRBV27,TGTGCCAGCAGTTTCGTTAATCAGCCCCAGCATTTT,CASSFVNQPQHF
TRBD2,.,TRBJ2-5,TRBV20-1,TGCAGTGCTAGAGTAACTAGCGGGAGTGGAGAGACCCAGTACTTC,CSARVTSGSGETQYF
.,few,TRBJ1-4,TRBV6-5,TGTGCCAGCAGTATTACTGGAGGCCTTAATGAAAAACTGTTTTTT,CASSITGGLNEKLFF